Listed below are T cell receptor beta chains from one sample, sequenced in a study of T cell responses to AZD1222 COVID-19 vaccine. Repertoires were generated with immunoSEQ multiplex PCR, while TCRdb's copy carries only in-frame clones and drops some. The table has roughly 170,000 clones, almost 90% seen once. The sample was peripheral blood, taken on day 0 of AZD1222 vaccination. These receptors all stem from an adult in good health. The CDR3 runs from the conserved cysteine through the conserved F or W. Each record gives: V gene, D gene, clone size, J gene, CDR3 protein, CDR3 DNA. A D gene is named only where the DNA matches it firmly. Rows give clone size only sometimes, using once, few, many, or a class for an expanded clone.

V: TRBV5-1; D: TRBD1; size: .; J: TRBJ1-2; CDR3: CASSQGQGYGYTF; DNA: TGCGCCAGCAGCCAGGGACAGGGGTATGGCTACACCTTC
V: TRBV4-3; D: TRBD2; size: .; J: TRBJ2-1; CDR3: CASSQDKSGNSLGNEQFF; DNA: TGCGCCAGCAGCCAAGATAAGAGCGGGAATAGCCTAGGGAATGAGCAGTTCTTC
V: TRBV7-3; D: TRBD1; size: .; J: TRBJ2-3; CDR3: CASSVNPGQGIKNTQYF; DNA: TGTGCCAGCAGCGTAAACCCGGGACAGGGTATTAAGAATACGCAGTATTTT
V: TRBV19; D: TRBD1; size: .; J: TRBJ1-4; CDR3: CASSSPGTGVEKLFF; DNA: TGTGCCAGTAGTTCCCCCGGGACAGGGGTTGAAAAACTGTTTTTT
V: TRBV12-5; D: TRBD1; size: .; J: TRBJ2-1; CDR3: CASGGSTGGSYNEQFF; DNA: TGTGCTAGTGGTGGATCGACAGGGGGCTCCTACAATGAGCAGTTCTTC
V: TRBV21-1; D: .; size: .; J: TRBJ1-3; CDR3: CAGYRFPHSGNTIYF; DNA: TGTGCCGGGTACAGGTTCCCTCACTCTGGAAACACCATATATTTT
V: TRBV5-6; D: .; size: few; J: TRBJ1-2; CDR3: CASTRGQQNYGYTF; DNA: TGTGCCAGCACCCGCGGACAGCAAAACTATGGCTACACCTTC
V: TRBV4-2; D: .; size: .; J: TRBJ2-5; CDR3: CASSRGGARETQYF; DNA: TGTGCCAGCAGCCGGGGCGGGGCGAGAGAGACCCAGTACTTC
V: TRBV7-3; D: TRBD1; size: .; J: TRBJ2-7; CDR3: CASSLLQGSYEQYF; DNA: TGTGCCAGCAGCTTATTACAGGGGAGCTACGAGCAGTACTTC
V: TRBV11-3; D: .; size: .; J: TRBJ2-5; CDR3: CASSPQGRGQETQYF; DNA: TGTGCCAGCAGCCCCCAAGGGAGGGGGCAAGAGACCCAGTACTTC
V: TRBV29-1; D: TRBD1; size: .; J: TRBJ2-7; CDR3: CSVVTGTVYEQYF; DNA: TGCAGCGTTGTGACAGGGACGGTTTACGAGCAGTACTTC
V: TRBV6-5; D: .; size: .; J: TRBJ1-1; CDR3: CASRGGANTEAFF; DNA: TGTGCCAGCAGAGGAGGGGCGAACACTGAAGCTTTCTTT
V: TRBV2; D: .; size: few; J: TRBJ2-6; CDR3: CASRELSSGANVLTF; DNA: TGTGCCAGCAGGGAGCTCAGCTCTGGGGCCAACGTCCTGACTTTC
V: TRBV14; D: .; size: once; J: TRBJ1-4; CDR3: CASSPRQSTNEKLFF; DNA: TGTGCCAGCAGCCCGAGACAGTCAACTAATGAAAAACTGTTTTTT
V: TRBV24-1; D: .; size: .; J: TRBJ2-5; CDR3: CATSDPLAGVETQYF; DNA: TGTGCCACCAGTGACCCTCTAGCAGGCGTTGAGACCCAGTACTTC
V: TRBV4-1; D: .; size: .; J: TRBJ2-7; CDR3: CASSQDPSDRFEQYF; DNA: TGCGCCAGCAGCCAAGATCCCTCGGACCGCTTTGAGCAGTACTTC
V: TRBV5-1; D: TRBD1; size: .; J: TRBJ2-1; CDR3: CASSLDRGWDEQFF; DNA: TGCGCCAGCAGCTTAGACAGGGGTTGGGATGAGCAGTTCTTC
V: TRBV6-5; D: .; size: .; J: TRBJ1-3; CDR3: CASSYSRGMGNTIYF; DNA: TGTGCCAGCAGTTACTCGAGGGGAATGGGAAACACCATATATTTT
V: TRBV7-5; D: .; size: .; J: TRBJ2-1; CDR3: CARSFRDRGCIGEQFF; DNA: TGTGCCAGAAGCTTTAGGGACAGGGGGTGTATCGGTGAGCAGTTCTTC
V: TRBV6-4; D: TRBD2; size: .; J: TRBJ2-3; CDR3: CASSSGRDTDTQYF; DNA: TGTGCCAGCAGTAGCGGGAGGGACACAGATACGCAGTATTTT
V: TRBV6-5; D: .; size: .; J: TRBJ1-1; CDR3: CASSYSRRLNTEAFF; DNA: TGTGCCAGCAGTTACTCCAGGCGACTGAACACTGAAGCTTTCTTT
V: TRBV7-2; D: TRBD1; size: .; J: TRBJ1-2; CDR3: CASSSGGQPNYGYTF; DNA: TGTGCCAGCAGCTCGGGGGGACAGCCTAACTATGGCTACACCTTC
V: TRBV2; D: .; size: .; J: TRBJ2-1; CDR3: CAGASVRGEQFF; DNA: TGTGCCGGGGCTAGCGTTAGAGGTGAGCAGTTCTTC
V: TRBV19; D: .; size: .; J: TRBJ1-5; CDR3: CASTTFRAANQPQHF; DNA: TGTGCCAGTACCACCTTTCGCGCGGCCAATCAGCCCCAGCATTTT
V: TRBV24-1; D: .; size: .; J: TRBJ1-1; CDR3: CATSDFSSTEAFF; DNA: TGTGCCACCAGTGATTTCAGTAGCACTGAAGCTTTCTTT
V: TRBV12-5; D: .; size: .; J: TRBJ1-1; CDR3: CASGLVRAGRPTEAFF; DNA: TGTGCTAGTGGTTTGGTACGTGCAGGGCGGCCAACCGAAGCTTTCTTT
V: TRBV28; D: .; size: once; J: TRBJ2-5; CDR3: CASSAADIGTRQETQYF; DNA: TGTGCCAGCAGTGCGGCGGATATTGGGACAAGACAAGAGACCCAGTACTTC
V: TRBV4-2; D: TRBD1; size: once; J: TRBJ1-2; CDR3: CASSQGLTGGADGYTF; DNA: TGTGCCAGCAGCCAAGGTCTTACAGGGGGCGCAGATGGCTACACCTTC
V: TRBV7-8; D: TRBD2; size: .; J: TRBJ2-7; CDR3: CASSPTGTRAYEQYF; DNA: TGTGCCAGCAGCCCCACCGGGACTAGGGCCTACGAGCAGTACTTC
V: TRBV7-8; D: .; size: .; J: TRBJ1-5; CDR3: CASSLDRGLQPQHF; DNA: TGTGCCAGCAGCTTAGATCGGGGGCTTCAGCCCCAGCATTTT
V: TRBV5-1; D: TRBD2; size: .; J: TRBJ2-5; CDR3: CASSFISGTETQYF; DNA: TGCGCCAGCAGCTTTATTAGCGGGACAGAGACCCAGTACTTC
V: TRBV4-3; D: .; size: few; J: TRBJ1-1; CDR3: CASSQDPRSEAFF; DNA: TGCGCCAGCAGCCAAGATCCACGCAGTGAAGCTTTCTTT
V: TRBV12-3/TRBV12-4; D: .; size: .; J: TRBJ2-6; CDR3: CASTSGANVLTF; DNA: TGTGCCAGCACATCTGGGGCCAACGTCCTGACTTTC
V: TRBV19; D: .; size: .; J: TRBJ2-3; CDR3: CASSIWSGADTQYF; DNA: TGTGCCAGTAGTATCTGGTCCGGAGCAGATACGCAGTATTTT
V: TRBV5-5; D: TRBD1; size: .; J: TRBJ1-4; CDR3: CASSRDRSNEKLFF; DNA: TGTGCCAGCAGCCGGGACAGGAGTAATGAAAAACTGTTTTTT
V: TRBV5-8; D: .; size: .; J: TRBJ2-2; CDR3: CASSFTGELFF; DNA: TGTGCCAGCAGTTTCACCGGGGAGCTGTTTTTT
V: TRBV7-9; D: TRBD2; size: .; J: TRBJ2-3; CDR3: CASSPGLAGARDTQYF; DNA: TGTGCCAGCAGCCCTGGACTAGCGGGGGCTCGAGATACGCAGTATTTT
V: TRBV19; D: TRBD2; size: few; J: TRBJ2-4; CDR3: CASRPTSGITKNIQYF; DNA: TGTGCCAGTAGGCCAACTAGCGGGATAACCAAAAACATTCAGTACTTC
V: TRBV27; D: .; size: .; J: TRBJ2-1; CDR3: CASTFTGWDEQFF; DNA: TGTGCCAGCACTTTCACAGGGTGGGATGAGCAGTTCTTC
V: TRBV21-1; D: .; size: .; J: TRBJ2-1; CDR3: CASSKEIRGAGLF; DNA: TGTGCCAGCAGCAAAGAGATCAGGGGAGCCGGGCTCTTC
V: TRBV12-3/TRBV12-4; D: TRBD1; size: .; J: TRBJ1-4; CDR3: CATYGQGNEKLFF; DNA: TGTGCCACGTACGGACAGGGGAATGAAAAACTGTTTTTT
V: TRBV19; D: TRBD1; size: .; J: TRBJ1-2; CDR3: CASSIGQGASNYGYTF; DNA: TGTGCCAGTAGTATAGGACAGGGGGCCTCTAACTATGGCTACACCTTC
V: TRBV29-1; D: .; size: .; J: TRBJ2-7; CDR3: CSVGADRPYEQYF; DNA: TGCAGCGTTGGGGCTGACAGGCCCTACGAGCAGTACTTC
V: TRBV2; D: .; size: .; J: TRBJ1-2; CDR3: CASPADVTFPNYGYTF; DNA: TGTGCCAGCCCTGCGGACGTTACCTTTCCTAACTATGGCTACACCTTC
V: TRBV4-3; D: .; size: .; J: TRBJ2-7; CDR3: CASSQDSGGATYEQYF; DNA: TGCGCCAGCAGCCAAGATTCTGGCGGGGCTACCTACGAGCAGTACTTC
V: TRBV28; D: .; size: few; J: TRBJ2-2; CDR3: CASSDGRVNTGELFF; DNA: TGTGCCAGCAGCGACGGCAGGGTGAACACCGGGGAGCTGTTTTTT
V: TRBV6-5; D: .; size: once; J: TRBJ2-7; CDR3: CASEGISYEQYF; DNA: TGTGCCAGCGAAGGAATCTCCTACGAGCAGTACTTC
V: TRBV4-3; D: TRBD2; size: .; J: TRBJ2-5; CDR3: CASSQESGGLVGTQYF; DNA: TGCGCCAGCAGCCAAGAAAGCGGGGGGCTAGTTGGGACCCAGTACTTC
V: TRBV18; D: .; size: .; J: TRBJ1-2; CDR3: CASSPRAETNYGYTF; DNA: TGTGCCAGCTCACCGCGGGCCGAAACTAACTATGGCTACACCTTC
V: TRBV3-1/TRBV3-2; D: .; size: once; J: TRBJ1-4; CDR3: CASSPGRINEKLFF; DNA: TGTGCCAGCAGCCCGGGACGGATTAATGAAAAACTGTTTTTT
V: TRBV12-3/TRBV12-4; D: .; size: .; J: TRBJ2-5; CDR3: CASSHGAVETQYF; DNA: TGTGCCAGCAGCCACGGGGCAGTGGAGACCCAGTACTTC
V: TRBV28; D: .; size: .; J: TRBJ1-5; CDR3: CASSLPLGPHQPQHF; DNA: TGTGCCAGCAGTTTACCGTTGGGACCACATCAGCCCCAGCATTTT
V: TRBV27; D: .; size: .; J: TRBJ1-3; CDR3: CASRGFTGNTIYF; DNA: TGTGCCAGCCGGGGTTTCACTGGAAACACCATATATTTT